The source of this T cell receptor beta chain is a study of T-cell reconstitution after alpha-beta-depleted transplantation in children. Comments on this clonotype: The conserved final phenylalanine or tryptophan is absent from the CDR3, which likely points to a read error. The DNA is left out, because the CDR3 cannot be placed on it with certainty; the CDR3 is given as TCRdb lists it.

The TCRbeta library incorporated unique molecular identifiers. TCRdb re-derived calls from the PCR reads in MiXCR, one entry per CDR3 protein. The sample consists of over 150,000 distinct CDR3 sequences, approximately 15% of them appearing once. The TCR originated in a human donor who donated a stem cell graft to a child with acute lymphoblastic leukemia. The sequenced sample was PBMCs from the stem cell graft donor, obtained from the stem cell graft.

CDR3 protein: CSVTVDESP. The rearrangement uses TRBV29-1 and TRBJ1-5. The CDR3 is 9 residues long, counting both termini. Germline CDR1 SQVTM, CDR2 ANQGSEA.